This TCR beta chain was recorded in a study of T cell responses to AZD1222 COVID-19 vaccine. Study background: Analysis merged second doses at about 4 or about 12 weeks.

V was pared by 2 bases and J by 7 bases, with 5 bases of the junction left unmatched. CDR1 LNHDA and CDR2 SQIVND come from the germline V gene (reference sequence). The CDR3 covers 15 residues. This clone was counted only a few times. The method was immunoSEQ multiplex PCR; TCRdb's version includes in-frame clones alone and lacks a portion of them. The profile shows over 150,000 clones, around 87% of them singletons. The sequence derives from an adult in good health. The source material was peripheral blood, sampled on day 0 of AZD1222 vaccination. The rearrangement uses TRBV19 and TRBJ2-1; 10 bases line up with TRBD2. CDR3 in amino acids: CASSIFASGGNEQFF. CDR3 DNA sequence: TGTGCCAGTAGTATATTCGCTAGCGGGGGTAATGAGCAGTTCTTC.